This TCR beta chain was sequenced for a study of blood T cell repertoires in COVID-19. Study background: COVID-19 samples, acute and convalescent, were from the United States, Italy and Spain. Sources were T cells, B-cell-depleted T cells, or PBMCs; the material itself was cDNA or gDNA.

Per the authors' pipeline: Cell counts per sample came from amplifying reference gene primers. Here immunoSEQ multiplex PCR was the method, and the copy in TCRdb shows in-frame clones only, minus some. The V and J calls and the clone size are those of that table, but D and trimming were determined from the DNA. The sample includes about 270,000 clones, roughly 84% of them seen just once. CDR1 and CDR2 (germline): SNHLY, FYNNEI. Trimming cost V 3 bases and J 0 bases, with 12 bases left between them. This CDR3 has 16 amino acids. V usage is TRBV2 and J usage is TRBJ1-3, with D hard to call. The receptor's source is a woman aged 18-29 years with acute or convalescent COVID-19. Material: peripheral blood. The CDR3 protein is CASSEIGGSSGNTIYF. The CDR3 DNA sequence: TGTGCCAGCAGTGAGATTGGCGGTAGCTCTGGAAACACCATATATTTT.